This T cell receptor (beta chain) was identified in a study of T-cell reconstitution after alpha-beta-depleted transplantation in children. Germline V gene sequence: CDR1 SGHVS, CDR2 FNYEAQ. The CDR3 loop spans 14 amino acids. V lost 3 bases to trimming and J lost 2 bases, with 11 bases between them. Unique molecular identifiers were incorporated during preparation of the TCRbeta library. TCRdb reprocessed the PCR reads with MiXCR, giving one entry per CDR3 protein. The sample shows 200,000 to 250,000 distinct CDR3 sequences, about 9.5% of them seen only once. This specimen was PBMCs from the stem cell graft donor, taken from the stem cell graft. The clonotype comes from a human donor who donated a stem cell graft to a child with acute lymphoblastic leukemia. The chain links TRBV7-6 to TRBJ2-7; D is uncertain. In DNA form, the CDR3 reads TGTGCCAGCAGCTTGGCAGGTGAAACCTACGAGCAGTACTTC. This gives the protein CASSLAGETYEQYF.